This TCR beta chain is drawn from a study of blood T cell repertoires in COVID-19. On the study more broadly: Specimens from acute and convalescent COVID-19 originated in the United States, Italy and Spain. Sample material is recorded as cDNA or gDNA derived from T cells, B-cell-depleted T cells, or PBMCs.

Assignments of participants to cohorts depended upon their own reported clinical history. This clone was recorded only once. Under the authors' procedure: Cell counts per sample came from amplifying reference gene primers. Repertoires were generated with immunoSEQ multiplex PCR, while TCRdb's copy carries only in-frame clones and drops some. V and J calls and clone size follow that table, whereas D and trimming were derived from the DNA. The sample includes about 160,000 clones, about 85% of them seen just once. The receptor's source is a woman between 50 and 59 years old who had recovered from COVID-19. The sequencing sample was made of PBMCs or T cells enriched from blood (not recorded which).

The CDR3 nucleotides read TGTGCCAGCAGCTTAGTGACAGGGTCAGGAAACACCATATATTTT. Translated: CASSLVTGSGNTIYF. The chain combines TRBV7-2 with TRBJ1-3; 7 bases align to TRBD1. CDR1 is SGHTA, CDR2 FQGNSA, per germline. V trimming: 1 base; J trimming: 4 bases; junction bases outside the gene matches: 4. The CDR3 extends over 15 amino acids.